This T cell receptor (beta chain) was retrieved from a study of blood T cell repertoires in COVID-19. For the study at large: Samples came from the United States, Italy and Spain, spanning acute and convalescent COVID-19.

The cohort comprised adults aged about 18 to 100 years residing in approximately 22 US areas. TCRdb's table, derived via immunoSEQ multiplex PCR, lists solely in-frame clones and lacks some. The top ten hold approximately 9.6% of the sample, which has hundreds of thousands of clones, almost 85% seen once. The CDR3 consists of 14 residues. Germline V lookup: CDR1 LNHDA, CDR2 SQIVND (reference sequence). V lost 5 bases, J lost 10 bases, and 8 bases stayed unmatched. The rearrangement uses TRBV19 and TRBJ2-1, with 10 positions matching TRBD2. This sequence originates from a woman between 50 and 59 years old with acute COVID-19. Input material: PBMCs or T cells enriched from blood (not recorded which). CDR3 protein: CASSGLAVKGEQFF. DNA of the CDR3: TGTGCCAGTAGTGGACTAGCGGTGAAGGGGGAGCAGTTCTTC.